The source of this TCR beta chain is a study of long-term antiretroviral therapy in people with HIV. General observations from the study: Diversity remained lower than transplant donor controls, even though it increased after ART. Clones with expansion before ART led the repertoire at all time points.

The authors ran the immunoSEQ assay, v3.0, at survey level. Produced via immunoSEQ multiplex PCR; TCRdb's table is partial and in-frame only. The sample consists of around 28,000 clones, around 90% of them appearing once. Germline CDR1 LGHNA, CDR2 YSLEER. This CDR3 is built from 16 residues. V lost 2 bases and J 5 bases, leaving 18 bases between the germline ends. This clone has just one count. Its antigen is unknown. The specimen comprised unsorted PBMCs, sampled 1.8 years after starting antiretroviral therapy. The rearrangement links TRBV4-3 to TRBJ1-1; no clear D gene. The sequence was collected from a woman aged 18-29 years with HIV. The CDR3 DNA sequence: TGCGCCAGCAGCCAAAAGGCCTTTCCAAATACTACTGAAGCTTTCTTT. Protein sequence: CASSQKAFPNTTEAFF.